This note documents a single T cell receptor beta chain sequence. This sample was included in a study of CD8+CD57+ T cells in acquired aplastic anemia. V gave up 4 bases and J gave up 5 bases, with 11 bases separating them. Germline CDR1 and CDR2: DFQATT and SNEGSKA (reference sequence). CDR3 size: 12 residues. Genomic DNA was employed as the template in profiling TCR beta VDJ and CDR3. TCRdb processed the reads anew with MiXCR; each CDR3 protein has one entry. Of fewer than 250,000 distinct CDR3 sequences in the sample, approximately 49% were seen once. This chain links TRBV20-1 with TRBJ1-1; D is unclear. The specimen was sorted CD4+, CD8+, or CD8+CD57+ T cells (not recorded which) from PBMCs. The sequence was obtained from a human donor in good health, serving as a control. CDR3 sequence: CSAIRTWTEAFF. The CDR3 DNA follows: TGCAGTGCTATTAGGACCTGGACTGAAGCTTTCTTT.